The 10 T cell receptor beta chains below were found in one sample sequenced in a study of T-cell reconstitution after alpha-beta-depleted transplantation in children. TCRbeta library construction was performed incorporating unique molecular identifiers. TCRdb itself ran the PCR reads through MiXCR, one entry per CDR3 protein. In the table there are roughly 350,000 distinct CDR3 sequences, about a sixth of which are singletons. Sequencing used PBMCs, mostly from graft donor cells, obtained 360 days after TCRalphabeta/CD19-depleted stem cell transplant. The receptors stem from a male patient aged 2-15 years who had a stem cell transplant for acute lymphoblastic leukemia, so the T cells may come from the graft donor.

This clonotype was detected many times. The chain carries TRBV6-2 or TRBV6-3 and TRBJ2-1; TRBD2 matches at 8 bases. CDR3 size: 18 residues. J was trimmed by 5 bases and V by 6 bases; bases with no gene match: 18. Germline CDR1 MNHEY, CDR2 SVGEGT. The CDR3 reads CASRYKGSGIIPNNEQFF. In DNA, the CDR3 is TGTGCCAGCAGGTACAAGGGTAGCGGGATAATCCCTAACAATGAGCAGTTCTTC.

The V and J genes are TRBV20-1 and TRBJ2-3, with a possible D match to TRBD2 (5 bases). V shed 5 bases and J shed 0 bases, with 21 bases lying between them. This CDR3 is built from 17 residues. Germline V lookup: CDR1 DFQATT, CDR2 SNEGSKA (reference sequence). CDR3 sequence (DNA): TGCAGTGCTTCCAGCGCCAGCCTTGAGGGAAGCACAGATACGCAGTATTTT. This sequence encodes CSASSASLEGSTDTQYF.

The V call is TRBV6-2 or TRBV6-3, the J call TRBJ1-1; D is uncertain. V was trimmed by 7 bases and J by 4 bases, leaving 16 bases between them. CDR1 and CDR2 (germline): MNHEY, SVGEGT. The CDR3 has 14 residues. CDR3 region: CASIPIAAGTEAFF. The CDR3 region has the DNA TGTGCCAGCATCCCCATTGCGGCGGGCACTGAAGCTTTCTTT.

Note on this clonotype: Germline and junction disagree at one end, which may indicate a read error. The chain carries TRBV14 and TRBJ2-1; possibly TRBD2 for D (6 bases). Per the germline V gene, CDR1 is SGHDN and CDR2 is FVKESK. The CDR3 is 17 amino acids. CDR3 region: CASSPWRDFHYHNERFF. Written as DNA, the CDR3 is TGTGCCAGCAGCCCCTGGAGGGACTTCCACTACCACAATGAGCGGTTCTTC.

The V call is TRBV5-1, the J call TRBJ2-2; D is ambiguous. Per germline, CDR1 SGHRS and CDR2 YFSETQ. The CDR3 is 16 amino acids. Trimming left V 4 bases short and J 1 base short, with 14 bases between. In DNA form, the CDR3 reads TGCGCCAGCAGCCTGGAGCCGGGTCTGAACACCGGGGAGCTGTTTTTT. Encoded protein: CASSLEPGLNTGELFF.

There are many counts of this clonotype. The genes are TRBV6-2 or TRBV6-3 and TRBJ2-7, with no clear D. The CDR3 consists of 11 residues. The germline V gene encodes CDR1 MNHEY and CDR2 SVGEGT. V was clipped by 5 bases and J by 3 bases, with 5 bases between them. The CDR3 coding sequence is TGTGCCAGCAGTGAAATCTACGAGCAGTACTTC. Amino acid sequence: CASSEIYEQYF.

As for this clonotype: Sequence at one end of the junction differs from germline and may be a read error. The CDR3 loop reads CASSLIALELHSNEQYF. The DNA for the CDR3 is TGCGCCAGCAGCTTGATCGCCCTAGAACTCCACTCCAACGAGCAGTACTTC. J is TRBJ2-7 and V is TRBV5-1; D is unclear. CDR3 length: 17 amino acids. Per germline, CDR1 SGHRS and CDR2 YFSETQ. Variable domain in full (rest from reference TRBV5-1 and TRBJ2-7): KAGVTQTPRYLIKTRGQQVTLSCSPISGHRSVSWYQQTPGQGLQFLFEYFSETQRNKGNFPGRFSGRQFSNSRSEMNVSTLELGDSALYLCASSLIALELHSNEQYFGPGTRLTVT.

V is TRBV4-2 and J is TRBJ1-1; 7 nucleotides align to TRBD1. Losses at the gene ends were 0 bases for V and 3 bases for J; bases not matched to a gene: 19. CDR1 LGHNA and CDR2 YNFKEQ come from the germline V gene. This CDR3 has 20 amino acids. CDR3 sequence: CASSQDQGPVPYTGDTEAFF. The CDR3 DNA is TGTGCCAGCAGCCAAGATCAGGGGCCCGTTCCCTACACAGGGGACACTGAAGCTTTCTTT.

The genes are TRBV28 and TRBJ2-5, with D possibly being TRBD1 or TRBD2 (6 bases each). The CDR3 extends over 16 amino acids. Per germline, CDR1 MDHEN and CDR2 SYDVKM. The V end lost 2 bases, the J end lost 0 bases, and 13 bases lay between the germline ends. CDR3 sequence: CASSLGVGGHQETQYF. CDR3 bases: TGTGCCAGCAGTTTAGGGGTGGGGGGCCACCAAGAGACCCAGTACTTC.

This clonotype has at least ten counts. V gene TRBV7-9 combines with J gene TRBJ1-1; 8 positions match TRBD1. The CDR3 totals 19 residues. Trimming cost V 1 base and J 6 bases; bases outside gene matches: 19. Per germline, CDR1 SEHNR and CDR2 FQNEAQ (reference sequence). CDR3 sequence reads: CASSLESGGFGKRSAEAFF. The CDR3 DNA is TGTGCCAGCAGCTTAGAGTCAGGGGGCTTTGGTAAGAGATCTGCTGAAGCTTTCTTT.